The 32 T cell receptor beta chains presented below share a single source sample, sequenced in a study of Ad26.COV2.S vaccination and SARS-CoV-2 variants. The data were produced by immunoSEQ multiplex PCR, yet TCRdb's version contains in-frame clones alone and is incomplete. The table records 400,000 to 500,000 clones, over 75% of them present only once. Indicated treatment: 15 to 20 received Ad26.COV2.S at low or high dose, single or two shots; several received placebo; per-sample allocation not given. Material that was analyzed had been drawn on day 63 after the first vaccine or placebo injection. Sequenced here: peripheral blood, sampled in a trial of Ad26.COV2.S vaccine versus placebo. These receptors were taken from a person between 18 and 59 years old who received the Ad26.COV2.S COVID-19 vaccine or a placebo.

The V and J genes are TRBV5-1 and TRBJ2-7; the D gene is possibly TRBD2 (5 bases). Germline V gene lookup returns CDR1 SGHRS and CDR2 YFSETQ. Between the trimmed V and J ends, which lost 5 bases and 4 bases, there was a span of 22 bases. There are 16 residues in the CDR3. The CDR3 here is CASRSGLLAGGYEQYF. In nucleotides, the CDR3 is TGCGCCAGCAGATCCGGGCTCCTAGCCGGCGGGTACGAGCAGTACTTC.

This chain joins TRBV6-5 and TRBJ2-7, with D tentatively TRBD1 (5 bases). The V gene lost 0 bases and the J gene lost 4 bases, with 13 bases spanning the gap. This CDR3 region has 15 residues. In germline, CDR1 is MNHEY, CDR2 SVGAGI. The CDR3 DNA is TGTGCCAGCAGTTACTCACGGACACAGACTTACGAGCAGTACTTC. It yields the protein CASSYSRTQTYEQYF.

The CDR3 DNA follows: TGTGCCAGCAGCTTTTCGGCGGGGGCCGCCTACGAGCAGTACTTC. It yields the protein CASSFSAGAAYEQYF. This chain connects TRBV7-3 to TRBJ2-7; TRBD2 is a possible D gene (7 bases). Trimming cost V 3 bases and J 2 bases, with 14 bases left between them. This CDR3 spans 15 amino acids. Germline V lookup: CDR1 SGHTA, CDR2 FQGTGA.

This chain joins TRBV11-2 and TRBJ1-2, with no clear D. Germline V lookup: CDR1 SGHAT, CDR2 FQNNGV. This CDR3 contains 16 residues. The V and J ends lost 7 bases and 1 base respectively, with 19 bases between them. CDR3 protein: CASTPVNSFRNYGYTF. CDR3 DNA: TGTGCCAGCACCCCGGTCAACAGCTTCCGTAACTATGGCTACACCTTC.

This rearrangement joins TRBV28 to TRBJ1-3; D perhaps matches TRBD1 (5 bases). This CDR3 region has 15 residues. V was cut by 6 bases and J by 8 bases, with 20 bases left in between. Germline CDR1 MDHEN, CDR2 SYDVKM. CDR3 nucleotide sequence: TGTGCCAGCAGATCACAGACCGGGACCCCCGACACCATATATTTT. Its translation is CASRSQTGTPDTIYF.

The chain combines TRBV6-5 with TRBJ1-1, with D possibly TRBD1 on 5 matching bases. Germline values: CDR1 MNHEY, CDR2 SVGAGI. The CDR3 is made up of 11 amino acids. Trimming removed 8 bases from V and 4 bases from J, with 8 bases in between. CDR3 nucleotides: TGTGCCAGCTCCGGGGGCACTGAAGCTTTCTTT. Translated: CASSGGTEAFF.

The chain carries TRBV6-5 and TRBJ1-1; 8 bases fit TRBD1. The J segment lost 4 bases and the V segment lost 6 bases, leaving 1 base of the junction unmatched. CDR1 is MNHEY, CDR2 SVGAGI, per germline. The CDR3 is 12 amino acids. CDR3 DNA: TGTGCCAGCAGCGGACAGGGCACTGAAGCTTTCTTT. Translation: CASSGQGTEAFF.

The chain joins TRBV7-2 to TRBJ1-3; TRBD1 is a possible D gene (6 bases). Trimming cost V 4 bases and J 1 base, with 11 bases left between them. The CDR3 spans 15 residues. Germline values: CDR1 SGHTA, CDR2 FQGNSA. CDR3 residues: CASSSDRMSGNTIYF. The CDR3 DNA reads as TGTGCCAGCAGCTCTGACAGGATGTCTGGAAACACCATATATTTT.

This chain connects TRBV30 to TRBJ1-1; the match to TRBD1 covers 8 bases. From germline, CDR1 is GTSNPN and CDR2 SVGIG (reference sequence). V gave up 8 bases and J gave up 2 bases; unmatched junction bases: 10. CDR3 size: 14 residues. CDR3 nucleotides: TGTGCCGGCCACAGGGGGTGGAAAAACACTGAAGCTTTCTTT. This encodes CAGHRGWKNTEAFF.

The V gene is TRBV10-1, the J gene TRBJ2-2; 11 bases fit TRBD1. The V segment lost 4 bases and the J segment 1 base; nucleotides outside the gene matches: 5. The germline V gene encodes CDR1 WNHNN and CDR2 SYGVQD (reference sequence). This CDR3 contains 17 residues. The CDR3 DNA sequence: TGCGCCAGCAGTGCCCGGACAGGGGGCGGGAACACCGGGGAGCTGTTTTTT. It specifies CASSARTGGGNTGELFF.

J is TRBJ1-6 and V is TRBV3-1 (or the pseudogene TRBV3-2), with 7 bases fitting TRBD1. The ends lost 1 base at V and 9 bases at J; junction bases unmatched: 6. The CDR3 is made up of 15 amino acids. Germline V gene data show CDR1 as LGHDT and CDR2 as YNNKEL (reference sequence). The CDR3 DNA follows: TGTGCCAGCAGCCAAGGACAGGGAGTAGGTTCACCCCTCCACTTT. Translated: CASSQGQGVGSPLHF.

The chain links TRBV7-9 to TRBJ2-7, with TRBD2 identical over 8 bases. Germline V gene sequence: CDR1 SEHNR, CDR2 FQNEAQ (reference sequence). The CDR3 covers 15 residues. The junction had 10 bases not matched to a gene; V was cut back by 5 bases and J by 4 bases. DNA of the CDR3: TGTGCCAGCAGCCCCGGGACCGGGGGGGGGTACGAGCAGTACTTC. Translated, it gives CASSPGTGGGYEQYF.

The chain joins TRBV24-1 to TRBJ2-5; TRBD2 is a possible D gene (6 bases). CDR1 is KGHDR and CDR2 is SFDVKD in the germline V gene. The CDR3 totals 14 residues. With 3 bases removed from V and 4 bases from J, the gap between germline ends came to 11 bases. In nucleotides, the CDR3 is TGTGCCACCAGTGATACCCTAGCGCGAGAGACCCAGTACTTC. Translating gives CATSDTLARETQYF.

The rearrangement joins TRBV6-2 or TRBV6-3 to TRBJ2-7; TRBD2 aligns across 10 bases. After removal of 2 bases from V and 3 bases from J, the junction contained 7 bases not matched to a gene. CDR1 is MNHEY, CDR2 SVGEGT, per germline. The CDR3 consists of 16 residues. The CDR3 protein is CASSYGWTSGYYEQYF. The CDR3 nucleotides read TGTGCCAGCAGTTACGGCTGGACTAGCGGTTACTACGAGCAGTACTTC.

The genes are TRBV21-1 and TRBJ2-1; the table's D call TRBD2 went unverified against the DNA. TRBV21-1 is classified as a pseudogene. The CDR3 has 13 residues. In nucleotides, the CDR3 is TGTGCCAGCAGCAAATGTAGCTACAATGAGCAGTTCTTC. Protein product: CASSKCSYNEQFF.

In DNA form, the CDR3 reads TGCAGCGTTTTAAATCAGCCCCAGCATTTT. This encodes CSVLNQPQHF. This chain links TRBV29-1 with TRBJ1-5; D is unresolved. This CDR3 contains 10 residues. V was trimmed by 5 bases and J by 4 bases, leaving 3 bases between them. Looked up from germline, CDR1 is SQVTM and CDR2 is ANQGSEA.

This chain links TRBV24-1 with TRBJ1-2; no clear D gene. V was clipped by 4 bases and J by 2 bases, with 10 bases between them. CDR3 length: 14 amino acids. Germline V gives CDR1 KGHDR, CDR2 SFDVKD. The CDR3 region is CATSDPPANYGYTF. The CDR3 bases are TGTGCCACCAGTGACCCGCCGGCGAACTATGGCTACACCTTC.

The chain combines TRBV6-6 with TRBJ1-3; D unresolved. The V end lost 2 bases, the J end lost 0 bases, and 8 bases lay between the germline ends. From germline, CDR1 is MNHNY and CDR2 SVGAGI (reference sequence). This CDR3 is built from 15 residues. This chain's CDR3 is CASSYHPSSGNTIYF. The CDR3 nucleotides are TGTGCCAGCAGTTACCATCCGTCCTCTGGAAACACCATATATTTT.

This chain joins TRBV7-9 and TRBJ2-2, with 7 bases fitting TRBD2. This CDR3 contains 13 residues. Germline V lookup: CDR1 SEHNR, CDR2 FQNEAQ (reference sequence). The V and J ends lost 5 bases and 8 bases, in that order; junction bases with no gene match: 5. CDR3 in amino acids: CASSPLASGELFF. The CDR3 DNA reads as TGTGCCAGCAGCCCACTAGCGTCAGGGGAGCTGTTTTTT.

This chain joins TRBV5-3 and TRBJ2-6; possible D gene TRBD1, 6 bases. TRBV5-3 is noted as an ORF with a role that remains uncertain. The V gene lost 4 bases and the J gene lost 0 bases, with 11 bases spanning the gap. CDR3 length: 16 amino acids. The CDR3 nucleotides read TGTGCCAGAAGCACCGGACAGAGCTCTGGGGCCAACGTCCTGACTTTC. This translates into CARSTGQSSGANVLTF.

The rearrangement uses TRBV19 and TRBJ2-7; D might be TRBD1 or TRBD2, each matching 5 bases. The CDR3 is made up of 16 amino acids. CDR1 LNHDA and CDR2 SQIVND come from the germline V gene (reference sequence). V dropped 3 bases and J dropped 2 bases, with 17 bases sitting between them. The CDR3 is CASSISGTSLPYEQYF. The CDR3 DNA follows: TGTGCCAGTAGTATTTCGGGGACCTCGCTTCCCTACGAGCAGTACTTC.

This clone has just one count. The chain links TRBV15 to TRBJ2-2, with D possibly being TRBD1 (6 bases). Germline CDR1 LNHNV, CDR2 YYDKDF (reference sequence). The V end was cut by 1 base, the J end by 5 bases, with 8 bases between. The CDR3 is 14 amino acids. As DNA, the CDR3 is TGTGCCACCAGCAGAGTCGGACAGACCGGGGAGCTGTTTTTT. Protein product: CATSRVGQTGELFF.

The J gene is TRBJ1-3, the V gene TRBV5-6; 9 bases are shared with TRBD1. CDR3 length: 17 residues. Germline CDR1 SGHDT, CDR2 YYEEEE. Trimming removed 5 bases from V and 1 base from J; junction bases left unmatched: 10. Here the CDR3 DNA reads TGTGCCAGCAGTCACCGGACAGGGGCGCCGTCTGGAAACACCATATATTTT. Its protein product is CASSHRTGAPSGNTIYF.

This clone is a singleton in its sample. The chain employs TRBV2 and TRBJ1-2, with a possible D match to TRBD1 (5 bases). Germline V lookup: CDR1 SNHLY, CDR2 FYNNEI. The CDR3 runs to 14 residues. Trimming cost V 0 bases and J 4 bases, with 9 bases left between them. CDR3 DNA: TGTGCCAGCAGTGAAGCGGGGCCGGGCTATGGCTACACCTTC. Translating it yields CASSEAGPGYGYTF. The whole variable domain, filled in from reference TRBV2 and TRBJ1-2, reads EPEVTQTPSHQVTQMGQEVILRCVPISNHLYFYWYRQILGQKVEFLVSFYNNEISEKSEIFDDQFSVERPDGSNFTLKIRSTKLEDSAMYFCASSEAGPGYGYTFGSGTRLTVV.

V gene TRBV6-1 combines with J gene TRBJ1-6, with D hard to call. Germline V gene sequence: CDR1 MNHNS, CDR2 SASEGT. With 2 bases removed from V and 7 bases from J, the gap between germline ends came to 12 bases. The CDR3 is 15 residues long. CDR3 DNA sequence: TGTGCCAGCAGTGAACAGGTCAGACCAAATTCACCCCTCCACTTT. This encodes CASSEQVRPNSPLHF.

This chain uses TRBV19 with TRBJ1-5; TRBD1 is a possible D gene (5 bases). V was trimmed by 6 bases and J by 0 bases, leaving 21 bases between them. Germline values: CDR1 LNHDA, CDR2 SQIVND (reference sequence). The CDR3 is 18 residues long. The CDR3 loop reads CASSKAWIGGDSNQPQHF. The CDR3 DNA follows: TGTGCCAGTAGCAAAGCCTGGATAGGAGGGGATAGCAATCAGCCCCAGCATTTT.

The chain carries TRBV28 and TRBJ1-2; TRBD1 agrees at 10 bases. Germline V CDR1 and CDR2: MDHEN, SYDVKM. The trim removed 7 bases at V and 8 bases at J, leaving 16 bases unmatched. This CDR3 has 16 residues. The DNA of the CDR3 is TGTGCCAGCAAAAATTATCCGGGACAGGGGAGTTGGGGCTACACCTTC. Protein sequence: CASKNYPGQGSWGYTF.

This sequence joins TRBV3-1 (or the pseudogene TRBV3-2) and TRBJ2-7, with 9 bases matching TRBD2. Germline CDR1 is LGHDT and CDR2 is YNNKEL (reference sequence). The CDR3 length is 15 residues. With V trimmed by 0 bases and J by 8 bases, 8 bases remained unmatched. DNA of the CDR3: TGTGCCAGCAGCCAAGATAGAGCGGGGGGTCCCAAGCAGTACTTC. Translated: CASSQDRAGGPKQYF.

This sequence joins TRBV11-2 and TRBJ1-1, with D tentatively TRBD1 (6 bases). Trimming cost V 3 bases and J 4 bases, with 12 bases left between them. Germline V gene sequence: CDR1 SGHAT, CDR2 FQNNGV. CDR3 length: 14 residues. CDR3 bases: TGTGCCAGCAGCTTCTCTCGGGGGGCCACTGAAGCTTTCTTT. It translates to CASSFSRGATEAFF.

J is TRBJ2-6 and V is TRBV3-1 (or the pseudogene TRBV3-2); a possible D gene is TRBD1 (8 bases). The CDR3 totals 20 residues. V lost 8 bases to trimming and J lost 0 bases, with 26 bases between them. CDR1 is LGHDT, CDR2 YNNKEL, per germline (reference sequence). CDR3 sequence: CASGRTGNTAGASGANVLTF. The CDR3 DNA reads TGTGCCAGCGGAAGGACAGGGAACACCGCGGGGGCCTCTGGGGCCAACGTCCTGACTTTC.

The chain recombines TRBV5-6 with TRBJ2-5; the D gene is possibly TRBD1 (7 bases). This CDR3 has 15 amino acids. The germline CDR1 and CDR2 sequences are SGHDT and YYEEEE. Trimming shortened V by 2 bases and J by 2 bases, and 13 bases separated the two germline ends. The CDR3 DNA reads TGTGCCAGCAGCTTCAGACAGGGACTTCAAGAGACCCAGTACTTC. This translates into CASSFRQGLQETQYF.

The chain combines TRBV5-1 with TRBJ2-7; 8 nucleotides match TRBD1. CDR1 and CDR2 from the germline V gene are SGHRS and YFSETQ. This CDR3 comprises 13 residues. After removal of 4 bases from V and 6 bases from J, the junction contained 6 bases not matched to a gene. In nucleotides, the CDR3 is TGCGCCAGCAGCCCACGGACAGGGATCGAGCAGTACTTC. Its protein is CASSPRTGIEQYF. The full variable domain, completed using reference TRBV5-1 and TRBJ2-7, is KAGVTQTPRYLIKTRGQQVTLSCSPISGHRSVSWYQQTPGQGLQFLFEYFSETQRNKGNFPGRFSGRQFSNSRSEMNVSTLELGDSALYLCASSPRTGIEQYFGPGTRLTVT.